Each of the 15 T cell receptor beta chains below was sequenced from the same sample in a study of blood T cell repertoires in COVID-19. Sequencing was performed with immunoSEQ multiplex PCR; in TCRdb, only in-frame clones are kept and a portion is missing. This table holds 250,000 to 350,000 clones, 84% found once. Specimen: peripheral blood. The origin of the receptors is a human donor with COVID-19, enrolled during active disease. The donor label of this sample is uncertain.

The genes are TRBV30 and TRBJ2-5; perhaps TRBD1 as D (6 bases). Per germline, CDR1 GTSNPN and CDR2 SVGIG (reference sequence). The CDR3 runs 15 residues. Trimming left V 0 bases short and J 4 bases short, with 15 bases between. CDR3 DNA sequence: TGTGCCTGGAGTGTACTAGGGGGTGGGGGAGAGACCCAGTACTTC. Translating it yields CAWSVLGGGGETQYF. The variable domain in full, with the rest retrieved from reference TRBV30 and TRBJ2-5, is SQTIHQWPATLVQPVGSPLSLECTVEGTSNPNLYWYRQAAGRGLQLLFYSVGIGQISSEVPQNLSASRPQDRQFILSSKKLLLSDSGFYLCAWSVLGGGGETQYFGPGTRLLVL.

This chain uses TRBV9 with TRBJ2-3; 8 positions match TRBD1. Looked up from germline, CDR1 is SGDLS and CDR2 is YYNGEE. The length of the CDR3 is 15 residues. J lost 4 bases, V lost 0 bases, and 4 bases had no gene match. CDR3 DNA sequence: TGTGCCAGCAGCGTAGGGACAGGGATCGCAGATACGCAGTATTTT. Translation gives CASSVGTGIADTQYF.

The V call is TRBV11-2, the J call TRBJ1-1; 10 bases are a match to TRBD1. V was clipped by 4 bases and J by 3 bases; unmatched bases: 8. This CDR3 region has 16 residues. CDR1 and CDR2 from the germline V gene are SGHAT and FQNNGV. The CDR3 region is CASSSGDRGRYTEAFF. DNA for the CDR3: TGTGCCAGCAGCTCAGGGGACAGGGGTCGGTACACTGAAGCTTTCTTT.

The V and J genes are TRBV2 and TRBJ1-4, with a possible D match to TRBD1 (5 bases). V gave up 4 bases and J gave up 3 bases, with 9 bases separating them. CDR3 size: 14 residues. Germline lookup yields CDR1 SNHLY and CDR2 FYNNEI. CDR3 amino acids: CASSVDRSNEKLFF. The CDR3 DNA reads TGTGCCAGCAGTGTAGACAGATCTAATGAAAAACTGTTTTTT.

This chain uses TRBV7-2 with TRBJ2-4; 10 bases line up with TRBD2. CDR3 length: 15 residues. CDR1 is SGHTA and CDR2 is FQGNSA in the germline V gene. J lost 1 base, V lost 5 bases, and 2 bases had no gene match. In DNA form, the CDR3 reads TGTGCCAGCAGCCTTAGCGGGAGGGCCAAAAACATTCAGTACTTC. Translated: CASSLSGRAKNIQYF.

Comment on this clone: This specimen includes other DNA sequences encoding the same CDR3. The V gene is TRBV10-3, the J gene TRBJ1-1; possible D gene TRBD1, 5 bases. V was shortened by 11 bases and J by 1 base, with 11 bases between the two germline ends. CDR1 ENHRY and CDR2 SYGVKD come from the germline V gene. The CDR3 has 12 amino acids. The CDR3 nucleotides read TGTGCCGCCCAGGGAGGGAACACTGAAGCTTTCTTT. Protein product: CAAQGGNTEAFF.

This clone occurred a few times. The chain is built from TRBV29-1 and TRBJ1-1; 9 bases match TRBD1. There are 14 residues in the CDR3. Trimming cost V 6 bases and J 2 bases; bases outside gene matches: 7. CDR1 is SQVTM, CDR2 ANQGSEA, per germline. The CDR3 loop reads CSVAQGAPNTEAFF. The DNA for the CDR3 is TGCAGCGTGGCACAGGGGGCGCCTAACACTGAAGCTTTCTTT.

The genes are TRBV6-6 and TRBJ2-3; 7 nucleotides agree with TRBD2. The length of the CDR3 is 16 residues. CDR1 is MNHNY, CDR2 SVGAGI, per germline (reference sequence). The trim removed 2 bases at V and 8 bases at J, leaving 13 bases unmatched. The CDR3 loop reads CASSYEAGDTSGTQYF. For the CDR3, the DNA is TGTGCCAGCAGTTACGAGGCGGGAGATACGTCGGGTACGCAGTATTTT.

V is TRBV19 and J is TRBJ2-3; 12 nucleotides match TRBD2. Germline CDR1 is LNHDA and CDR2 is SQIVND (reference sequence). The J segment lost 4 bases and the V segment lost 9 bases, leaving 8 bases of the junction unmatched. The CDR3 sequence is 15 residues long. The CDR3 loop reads CASRWTSGTADTQYF. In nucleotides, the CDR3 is TGTGCCAGCCGATGGACTAGCGGGACCGCAGATACGCAGTATTTT.

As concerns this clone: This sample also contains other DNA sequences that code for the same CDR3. The CDR3 spells CASSFGQGSTEAFF. The DNA of the CDR3 is TGCGCCAGCAGCTTCGGACAGGGGAGTACTGAAGCTTTCTTT. The rearrangement uses TRBV5-1 and TRBJ1-1, with TRBD1 matching 9 bases. The CDR3 contains 14 residues. Losses at the gene ends were 2 bases for V and 5 bases for J; bases not matched to a gene: 4. Germline CDR1 SGHRS, CDR2 YFSETQ.

The CDR3 sequence is CASSVGGGPRNEQFF. The CDR3 DNA reads TGTGCCAGCAGCGTAGGGGGAGGGCCACGCAATGAGCAGTTCTTC. V usage is TRBV9 and J usage is TRBJ2-1, with TRBD2 identical over 7 bases. This CDR3 spans 15 amino acids. Per the germline V gene, CDR1 is SGDLS and CDR2 is YYNGEE. V trimming: 0 bases; J trimming: 6 bases; junction bases outside the gene matches: 6.

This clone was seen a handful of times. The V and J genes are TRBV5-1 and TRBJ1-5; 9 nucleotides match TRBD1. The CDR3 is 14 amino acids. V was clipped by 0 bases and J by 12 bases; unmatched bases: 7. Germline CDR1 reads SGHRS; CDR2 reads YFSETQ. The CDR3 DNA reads TGCGCCAGCAGCTTGGAGGGACAGGGAAGCAACCAGCATTTT. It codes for CASSLEGQGSNQHF.

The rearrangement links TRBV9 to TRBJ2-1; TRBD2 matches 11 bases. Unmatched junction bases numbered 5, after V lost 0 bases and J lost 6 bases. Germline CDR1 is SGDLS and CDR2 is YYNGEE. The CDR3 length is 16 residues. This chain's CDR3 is CASSVVGLAGGNEQFF. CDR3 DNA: TGTGCCAGCAGCGTAGTCGGGCTAGCGGGAGGCAATGAGCAGTTCTTC.

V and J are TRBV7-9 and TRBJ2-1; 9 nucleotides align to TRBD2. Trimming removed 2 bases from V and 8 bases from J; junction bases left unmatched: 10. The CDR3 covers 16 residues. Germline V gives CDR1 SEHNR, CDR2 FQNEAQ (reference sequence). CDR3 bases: TGTGCCAGCAGCTTACAGCTCGCTAGCGGGATGTATGAGCAGTTCTTC. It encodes CASSLQLASGMYEQFF.

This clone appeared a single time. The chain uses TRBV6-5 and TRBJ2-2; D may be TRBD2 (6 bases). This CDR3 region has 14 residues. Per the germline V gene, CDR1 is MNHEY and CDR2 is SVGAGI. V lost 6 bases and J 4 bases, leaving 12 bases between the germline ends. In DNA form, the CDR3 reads TGTGCCAGCAGGCGGGACTTCTCCACCGGGGAGCTGTTTTTT. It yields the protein CASRRDFSTGELFF.